This TCR beta chain was captured in a study of T cells in Graves' hyperthyroidism and ophthalmopathy. The CDR3 loop spans 14 amino acids. Germline V gene lookup returns CDR1 MNHEY and CDR2 SVGAGI. Trimming left V 8 bases short and J 4 bases short, with 18 bases between. Amplification targeted TCR beta CDR3 regions from RNA transcripts. First-round RT-PCR of the TCR CDR3 relied on the HTBI primer set. A single record per CDR3 protein comes from TCRdb applying MiXCR to the multiplex PCR reads. Here the sample spans a few hundred thousand distinct CDR3 sequences, about 20% being singletons. General study points: Ophthalmopathy was separated from stable hyperthyroidism by a 13 V-J model.

This clonotype was counted between two and nine times. Antigen specificity is unknown. The source is a woman between 45 and 65 years old with Graves' hyperthyroidism. V gene TRBV6-5 combines with J gene TRBJ2-7, with D perhaps being TRBD1 or TRBD2 (6 bases each). The specimen was blood. The CDR3 nucleotides read TGTGCCAGCCATACGGGAAGGGGGGATTACGAGCAGTACTTC. Residues: CASHTGRGDYEQYF.